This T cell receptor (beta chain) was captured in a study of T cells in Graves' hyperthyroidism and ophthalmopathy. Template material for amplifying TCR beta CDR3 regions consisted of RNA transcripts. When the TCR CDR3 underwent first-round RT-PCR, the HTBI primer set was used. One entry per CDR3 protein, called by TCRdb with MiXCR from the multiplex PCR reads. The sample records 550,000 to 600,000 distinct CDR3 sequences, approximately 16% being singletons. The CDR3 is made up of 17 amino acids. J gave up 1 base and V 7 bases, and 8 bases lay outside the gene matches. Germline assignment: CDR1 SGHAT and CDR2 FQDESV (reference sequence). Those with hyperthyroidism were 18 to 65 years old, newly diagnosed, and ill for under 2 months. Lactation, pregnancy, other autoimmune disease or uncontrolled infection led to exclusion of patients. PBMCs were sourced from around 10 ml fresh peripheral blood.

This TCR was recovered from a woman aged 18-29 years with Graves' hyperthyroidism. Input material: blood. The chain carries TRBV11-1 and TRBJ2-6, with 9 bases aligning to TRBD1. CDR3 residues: CASTSGTGTSGANVLTF. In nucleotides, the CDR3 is TGTGCCAGCACGTCCGGGACAGGGACGTCTGGGGCCAACGTCCTGACTTTC.